This T cell receptor (beta chain) comes out of a study of cytomegalovirus exposure and HLA in healthy donors. Study outcomes and limitations: Cytomegalovirus-associated TCR beta chains were listed, numbering roughly 150. Several of the most significant clusters appeared linked to common viral pathogens, based on a later analysis. Rare TCR sequences dominated, though some public TCRs recurred in many donors.

The primer mix had 60 Vbeta and 13 Jbeta primers. Original data processing: The count from a later analysis was 70 million to 85 million unique TCR beta chains, 9.5 million to 11 million of them shared. The repertoire was sequenced with immunoSEQ multiplex PCR; TCRdb's copy has only in-frame clones and lacks some. The V and J calls and clone size come from that table; D and trimming were worked out from the DNA. Of about 170,000 clones in the sample, approximately 85% were seen once. CDR3 length: 15 residues. Germline V lookup: CDR1 SGDLS, CDR2 YYNGEE. Trimming at V came to 2 bases and at J to 4 bases, leaving 6 bases not matched to a gene. About this clone itself: Its antigen is unidentified.

This TCR derives from a man aged 18 to 30 in good health and CMV-seropositive. This chain links TRBV9 with TRBJ1-2; 9 nucleotides match TRBD1. The sample consisted of PBMCs. The CDR3 region is CASSVGDRVSYGYTF. For the CDR3, the DNA is TGTGCCAGCAGCGTTGGGGACAGGGTCAGCTATGGCTACACCTTC.